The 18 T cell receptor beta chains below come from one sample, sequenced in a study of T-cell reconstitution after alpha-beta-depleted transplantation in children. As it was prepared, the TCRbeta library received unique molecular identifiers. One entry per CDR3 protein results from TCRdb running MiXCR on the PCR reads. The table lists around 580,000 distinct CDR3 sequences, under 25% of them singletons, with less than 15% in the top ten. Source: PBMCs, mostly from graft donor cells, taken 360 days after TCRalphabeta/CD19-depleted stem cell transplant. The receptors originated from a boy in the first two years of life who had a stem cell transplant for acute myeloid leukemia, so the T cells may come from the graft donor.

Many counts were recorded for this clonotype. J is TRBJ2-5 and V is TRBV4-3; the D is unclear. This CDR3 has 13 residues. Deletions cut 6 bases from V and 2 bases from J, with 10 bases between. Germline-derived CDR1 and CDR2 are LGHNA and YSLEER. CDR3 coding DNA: TGCGCCAGCAGTCGGTCCGTACAAGAGACCCAGTACTTC. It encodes CASSRSVQETQYF.

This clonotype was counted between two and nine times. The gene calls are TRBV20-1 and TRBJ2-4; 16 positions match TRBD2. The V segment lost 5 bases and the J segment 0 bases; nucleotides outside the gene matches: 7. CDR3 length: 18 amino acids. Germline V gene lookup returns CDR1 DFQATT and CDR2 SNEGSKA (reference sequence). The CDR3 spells CSAGGTSGGAGAKNIQYF. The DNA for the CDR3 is TGCAGTGCTGGGGGGACTAGCGGGGGGGCCGGAGCCAAAAACATTCAGTACTTC.

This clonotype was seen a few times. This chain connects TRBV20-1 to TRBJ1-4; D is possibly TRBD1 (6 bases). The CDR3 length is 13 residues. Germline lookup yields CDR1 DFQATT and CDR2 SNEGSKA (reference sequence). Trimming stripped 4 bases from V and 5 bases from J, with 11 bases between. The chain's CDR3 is CSAKPGANEKLFF. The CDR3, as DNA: TGCAGTGCTAAACCGGGGGCCAATGAAAAACTGTTTTTT.

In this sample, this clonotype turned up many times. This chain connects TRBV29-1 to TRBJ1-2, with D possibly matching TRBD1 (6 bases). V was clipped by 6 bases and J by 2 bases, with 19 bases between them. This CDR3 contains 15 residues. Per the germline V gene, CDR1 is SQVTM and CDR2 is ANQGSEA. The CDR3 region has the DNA TGCAGCGTGGGGGCCGGATCCGGGACCAACTATGGCTACACCTTC. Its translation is CSVGAGSGTNYGYTF.

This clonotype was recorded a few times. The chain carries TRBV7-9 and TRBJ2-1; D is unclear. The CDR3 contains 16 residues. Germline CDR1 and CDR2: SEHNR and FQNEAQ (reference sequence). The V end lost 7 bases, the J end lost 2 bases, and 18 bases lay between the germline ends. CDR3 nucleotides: TGTGCCAGCACCCTGGGAAGGACGGGCCCCTACAATGAGCAGTTCTTC. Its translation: CASTLGRTGPYNEQFF.

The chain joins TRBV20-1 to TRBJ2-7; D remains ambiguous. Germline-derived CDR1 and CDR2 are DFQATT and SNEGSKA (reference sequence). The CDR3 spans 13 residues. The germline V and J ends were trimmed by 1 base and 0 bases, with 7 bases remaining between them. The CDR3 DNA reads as TGCAGTGCTAGAGGGGCACGCTCCTACGAGCAGTACGTC. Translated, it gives CSARGARSYEQYV.

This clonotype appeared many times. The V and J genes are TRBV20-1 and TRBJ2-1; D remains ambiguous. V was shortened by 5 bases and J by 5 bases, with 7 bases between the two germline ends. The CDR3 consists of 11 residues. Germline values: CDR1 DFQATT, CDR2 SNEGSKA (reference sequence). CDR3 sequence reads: CSAPYHNEQFF. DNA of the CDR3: TGCAGTGCTCCCTACCACAATGAGCAGTTCTTC.

The CDR3 loop reads CASSPLGYNEQFF. The CDR3 nucleotides are TGTGCCAGCAGTCCCCTCGGTTACAATGAGCAGTTCTTC. The chain uses TRBV12-3 or TRBV12-4 and TRBJ2-1; D not resolved. CDR3 length equals 13 residues. Trimming stripped 5 bases from V and 4 bases from J, with 9 bases between.

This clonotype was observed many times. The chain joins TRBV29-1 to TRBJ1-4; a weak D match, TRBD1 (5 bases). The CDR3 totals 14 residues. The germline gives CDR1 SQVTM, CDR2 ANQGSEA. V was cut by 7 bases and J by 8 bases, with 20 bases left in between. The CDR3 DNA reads TGCAGCGCCCTGACCAGGGTAGGACACGAAAAACTGTTTTTT. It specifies CSALTRVGHEKLFF. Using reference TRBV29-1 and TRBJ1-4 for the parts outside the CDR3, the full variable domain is SAVISQKPSRDICQRGTSLTIQCQVDSQVTMMFWYRQQPGQSLTLIATANQGSEATYESGFVIDKFPISRPNLTFSTLTVSNMSPEDSSIYLCSALTRVGHEKLFFGSGTQLSVL.

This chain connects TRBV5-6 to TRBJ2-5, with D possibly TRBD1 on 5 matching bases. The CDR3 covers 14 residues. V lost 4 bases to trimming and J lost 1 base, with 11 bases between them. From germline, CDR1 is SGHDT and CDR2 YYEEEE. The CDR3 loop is CASSGGQLQETQYF. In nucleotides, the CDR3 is TGTGCCAGCAGCGGCGGACAACTCCAAGAGACCCAGTACTTC.

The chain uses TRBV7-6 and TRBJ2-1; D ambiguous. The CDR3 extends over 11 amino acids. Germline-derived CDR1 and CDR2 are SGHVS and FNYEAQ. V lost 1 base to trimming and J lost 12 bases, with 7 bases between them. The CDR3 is CASSLGFRQFF. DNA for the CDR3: TGTGCCAGCAGCTTAGGTTTCCGGCAGTTCTTC.

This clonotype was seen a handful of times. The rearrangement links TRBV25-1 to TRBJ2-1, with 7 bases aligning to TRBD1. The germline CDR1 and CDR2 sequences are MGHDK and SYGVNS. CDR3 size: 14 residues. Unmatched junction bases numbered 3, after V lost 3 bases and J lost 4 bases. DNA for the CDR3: TGTGCCAGCAGTGAGACAGGGCAATACAATGAGCAGTTCTTC. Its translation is CASSETGQYNEQFF. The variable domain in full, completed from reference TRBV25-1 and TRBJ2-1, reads EADIYQTPRYLVIGTGKKITLECSQTMGHDKMYWYQQDPGMELHLIHYSYGVNSTEKGDLSSESTVSRIRTEHFPLTLESARPSHTSQYLCASSETGQYNEQFFGPGTRLTVL.

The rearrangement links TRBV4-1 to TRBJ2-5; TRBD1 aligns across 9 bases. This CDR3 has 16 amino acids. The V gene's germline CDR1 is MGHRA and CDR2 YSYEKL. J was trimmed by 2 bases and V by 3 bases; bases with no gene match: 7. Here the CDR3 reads CASSQFGTGQQETQYF. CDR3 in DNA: TGCGCCAGCAGCCAGTTCGGGACAGGGCAACAAGAGACCCAGTACTTC.

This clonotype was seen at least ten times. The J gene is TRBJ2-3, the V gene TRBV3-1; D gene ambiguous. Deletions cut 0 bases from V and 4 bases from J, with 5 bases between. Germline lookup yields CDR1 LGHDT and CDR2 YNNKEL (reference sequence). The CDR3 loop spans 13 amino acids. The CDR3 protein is CASSQEPADTQYF. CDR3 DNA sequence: TGTGCCAGCAGCCAAGAGCCCGCAGATACGCAGTATTTT.

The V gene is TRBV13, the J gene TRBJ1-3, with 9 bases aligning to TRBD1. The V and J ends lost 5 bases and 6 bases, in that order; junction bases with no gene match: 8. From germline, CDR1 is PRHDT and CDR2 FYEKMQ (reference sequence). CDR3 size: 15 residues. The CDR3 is CASSPGGQGENTIYF. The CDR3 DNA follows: TGTGCCAGCAGCCCCGGGGGACAGGGCGAAAACACCATATATTTT. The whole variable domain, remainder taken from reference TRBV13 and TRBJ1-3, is AAGVIQSPRHLIKEKRETATLKCYPIPRHDTVYWYQQGPGQDPQFLISFYEKMQSDKGSIPDRFSAQQFSDYHSELNMSSLELGDSALYFCASSPGGQGENTIYFGEGSWLTVV.

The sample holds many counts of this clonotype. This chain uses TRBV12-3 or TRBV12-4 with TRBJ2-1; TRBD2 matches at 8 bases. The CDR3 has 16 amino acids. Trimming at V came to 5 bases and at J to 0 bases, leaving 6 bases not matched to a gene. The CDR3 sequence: CASSKPGLGSYNEQFF. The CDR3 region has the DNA TGTGCCAGCAGTAAGCCGGGACTAGGCTCCTACAATGAGCAGTTCTTC.

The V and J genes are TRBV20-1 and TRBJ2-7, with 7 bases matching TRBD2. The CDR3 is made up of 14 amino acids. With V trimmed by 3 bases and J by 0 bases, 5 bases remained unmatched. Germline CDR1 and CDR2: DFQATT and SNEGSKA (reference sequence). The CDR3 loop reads CSASREGLSYEQYF. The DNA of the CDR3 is TGCAGTGCTAGTAGGGAGGGACTCTCCTACGAGCAGTACTTC.

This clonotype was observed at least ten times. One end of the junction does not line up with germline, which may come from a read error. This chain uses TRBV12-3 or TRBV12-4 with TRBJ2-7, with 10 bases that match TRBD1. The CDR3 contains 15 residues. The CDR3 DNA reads TGTGCCAGCAGGAAAAAGACAGGGGGCTCCGACGAGCAGTACTTC. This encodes CASRKKTGGSDEQYF.